The clone carrying this T cell receptor (beta chain) was detected only a few times. What it binds is not known. This entry is derived from a study of beta chain features in type 1 diabetes. The CDR3 runs to 12 residues. Germline CDR1 ENHRY, CDR2 SYGVKD. With 10 bases removed from V and 6 bases from J, the gap between germline ends came to 12 bases. The isolated RNA, all of it, was reverse transcribed, so expressed TCRB transcripts were what got sequenced. Sequencing was performed with immunoSEQ multiplex PCR; in TCRdb, only in-frame clones are kept and a portion is missing. Of roughly 450,000 clones listed, approximately 15% were seen once; the top ten hold roughly 0.038%. Study observations and caveats: For type 1 diabetes patients, VDJ junctions showed fewer insertions and more deletions. In these data, an HLA type influence on TCRB rearrangement remained unresolved.

The specimen sequenced was naive CD4+ T cells from blood. This receptor was identified in a man aged 30 to 39 in good health. The chain recombines TRBV10-3 with TRBJ1-4; a possible D gene is TRBD1 (5 bases). The CDR3 DNA reads TGTGCCACCCGGGGAGGGGATGAAAAACTGTTTTTT. It is translated as CATRGGDEKLFF.